This T cell receptor (beta chain) was captured by sequencing in a study of human T cells and chemical hapten exposure. Study-level background: TCR yields per sample varied, mainly owing to small pooled library volume differences.

Total RNA was isolated from whole blood that had not been fractionated. It was the library that attached unique molecular identifiers to individual cDNA molecules. Via MiXCR, TCRdb re-called the 5' RACE reads, giving one row per CDR3 protein. Of approximately 150,000 distinct CDR3 sequences in the sample, 4.1% were seen once. This clonotype was counted many times. CDR3 length equals 13 residues. Deletions cut 4 bases from V and 0 bases from J, with 4 bases between. Germline CDR1 KGHDR, CDR2 SFDVKD. The TCR originated in a female donor in good health. V and J are TRBV24-1 and TRBJ2-3; the D is unclear. CDR3 amino acids: CATSEYSTDTQYF. The CDR3 DNA reads TGTGCCACCAGTGAATACAGCACAGATACGCAGTATTTT.